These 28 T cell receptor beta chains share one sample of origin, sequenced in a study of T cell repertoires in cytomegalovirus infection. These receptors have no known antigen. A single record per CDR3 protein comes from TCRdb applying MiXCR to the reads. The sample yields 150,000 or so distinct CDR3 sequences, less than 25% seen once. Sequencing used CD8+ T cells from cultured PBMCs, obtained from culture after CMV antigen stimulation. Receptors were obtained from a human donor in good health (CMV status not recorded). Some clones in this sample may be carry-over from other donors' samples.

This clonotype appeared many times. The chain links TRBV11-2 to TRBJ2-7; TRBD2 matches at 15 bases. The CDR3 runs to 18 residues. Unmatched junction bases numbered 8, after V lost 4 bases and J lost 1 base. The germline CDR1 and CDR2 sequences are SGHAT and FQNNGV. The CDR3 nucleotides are TGTGCCAGCAGCTCCCGGACTAGCGGGGGGGCAGGTTCCTACGAGCAGTACTTC. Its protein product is CASSSRTSGGAGSYEQYF.

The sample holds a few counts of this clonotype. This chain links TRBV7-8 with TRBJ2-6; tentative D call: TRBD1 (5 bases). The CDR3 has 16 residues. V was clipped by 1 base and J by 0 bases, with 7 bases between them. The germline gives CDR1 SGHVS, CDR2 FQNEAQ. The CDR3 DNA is TGTGCCAGCAGCTTAGAACAGGCCTCTGGGGCCAACGTCCTGACTTTC. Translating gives CASSLEQASGANVLTF.

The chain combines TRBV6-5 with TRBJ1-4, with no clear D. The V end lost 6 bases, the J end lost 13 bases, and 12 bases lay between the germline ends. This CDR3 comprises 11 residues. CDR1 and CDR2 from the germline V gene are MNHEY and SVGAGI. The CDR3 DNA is TGTGCCAGCAGCCCGGGTGGGCGACTGTTTTTT. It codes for CASSPGGRLFF.

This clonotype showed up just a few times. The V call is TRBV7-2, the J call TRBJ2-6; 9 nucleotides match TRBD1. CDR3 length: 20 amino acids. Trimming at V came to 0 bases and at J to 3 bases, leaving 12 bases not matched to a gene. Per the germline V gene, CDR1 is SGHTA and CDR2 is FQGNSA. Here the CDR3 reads CASSLADWRTGVGGANVLTF. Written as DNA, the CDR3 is TGTGCCAGCAGCTTAGCCGATTGGCGGACAGGGGTTGGTGGGGCCAACGTCCTGACTTTC.

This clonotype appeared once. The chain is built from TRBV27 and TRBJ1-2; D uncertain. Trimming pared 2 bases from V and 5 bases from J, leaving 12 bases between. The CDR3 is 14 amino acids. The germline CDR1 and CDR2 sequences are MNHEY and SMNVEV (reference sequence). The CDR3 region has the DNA TGTGCCAGCAGTTTAGGGCCACTAGGGTATGGCTACACCTTC. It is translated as CASSLGPLGYGYTF.

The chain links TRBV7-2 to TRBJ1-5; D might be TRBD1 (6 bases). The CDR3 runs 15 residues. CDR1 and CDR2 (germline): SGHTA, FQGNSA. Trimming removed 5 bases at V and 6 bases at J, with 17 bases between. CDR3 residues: CASSVFRGSGQPQHF. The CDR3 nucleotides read TGTGCCAGCAGCGTTTTCAGGGGATCGGGTCAGCCCCAGCATTTT. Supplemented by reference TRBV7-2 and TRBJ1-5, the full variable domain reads GAGVSQSPSNKVTEKGKDVELRCDPISGHTALYWYRQSLGQGLEFLIYFQGNSAPDKSGLPSDRFSAERTGGSVSTLTIQRTQQEDSAVYLCASSVFRGSGQPQHFGDGTRLSIL.

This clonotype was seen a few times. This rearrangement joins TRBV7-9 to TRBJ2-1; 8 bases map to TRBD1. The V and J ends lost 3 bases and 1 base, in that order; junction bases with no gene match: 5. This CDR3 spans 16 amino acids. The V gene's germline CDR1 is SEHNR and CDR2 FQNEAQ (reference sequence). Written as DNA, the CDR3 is TGTGCCAGCAGCTTTCGTGGACAGGGTTCCTACAATGAGCAGTTCTTC. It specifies CASSFRGQGSYNEQFF.

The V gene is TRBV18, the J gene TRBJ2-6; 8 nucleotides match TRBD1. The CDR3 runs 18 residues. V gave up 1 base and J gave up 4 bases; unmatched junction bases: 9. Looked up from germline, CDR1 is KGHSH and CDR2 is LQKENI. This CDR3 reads CASSPRDRHTVGANVLTF. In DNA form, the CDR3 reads TGTGCCAGCTCACCACGGGACAGGCACACCGTGGGGGCCAACGTCCTGACTTTC.

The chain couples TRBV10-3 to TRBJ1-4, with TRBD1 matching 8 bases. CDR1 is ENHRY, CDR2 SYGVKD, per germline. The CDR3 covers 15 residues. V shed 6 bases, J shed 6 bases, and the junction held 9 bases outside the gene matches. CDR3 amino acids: CAIRATGTGDEKLFF. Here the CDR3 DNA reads TGTGCCATCAGGGCGACGGGGACAGGAGATGAAAAACTGTTTTTT.

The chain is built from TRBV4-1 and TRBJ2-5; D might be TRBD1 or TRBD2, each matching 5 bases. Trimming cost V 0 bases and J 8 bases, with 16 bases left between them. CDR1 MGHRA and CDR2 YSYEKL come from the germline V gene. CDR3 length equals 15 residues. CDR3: CASSQDLGTSRTQYF. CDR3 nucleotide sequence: TGCGCCAGCAGCCAAGATCTTGGGACGTCACGAACCCAGTACTTC.

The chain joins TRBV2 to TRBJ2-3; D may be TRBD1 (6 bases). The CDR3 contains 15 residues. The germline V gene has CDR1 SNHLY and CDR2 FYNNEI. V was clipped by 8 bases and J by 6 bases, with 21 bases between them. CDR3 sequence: CASWGTQGLGDTQYF. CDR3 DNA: TGTGCCAGCTGGGGGACACAGGGCCTCGGGGATACGCAGTATTTT.

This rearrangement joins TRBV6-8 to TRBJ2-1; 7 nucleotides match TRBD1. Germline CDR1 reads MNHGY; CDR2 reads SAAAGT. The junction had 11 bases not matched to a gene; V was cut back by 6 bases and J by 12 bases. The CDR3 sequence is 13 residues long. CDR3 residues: CASRPRQGYVQFF. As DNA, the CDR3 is TGTGCCAGCAGACCCAGACAGGGATATGTGCAGTTCTTC.

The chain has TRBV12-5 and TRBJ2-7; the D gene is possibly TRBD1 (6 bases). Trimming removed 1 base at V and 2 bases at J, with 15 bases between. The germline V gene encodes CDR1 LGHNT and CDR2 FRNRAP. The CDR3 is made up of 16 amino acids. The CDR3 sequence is CASGLGEGHLTYEQYF. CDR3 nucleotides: TGTGCTAGTGGTTTGGGAGAGGGACACCTTACCTACGAGCAGTACTTC.

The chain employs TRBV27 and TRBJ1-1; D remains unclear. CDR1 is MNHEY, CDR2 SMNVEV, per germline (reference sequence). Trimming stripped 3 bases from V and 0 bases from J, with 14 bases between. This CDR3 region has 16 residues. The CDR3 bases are TGTGCCAGCAGTTTGAGGGCAGGTCGGATGAACACTGAAGCTTTCTTT. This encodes CASSLRAGRMNTEAFF.

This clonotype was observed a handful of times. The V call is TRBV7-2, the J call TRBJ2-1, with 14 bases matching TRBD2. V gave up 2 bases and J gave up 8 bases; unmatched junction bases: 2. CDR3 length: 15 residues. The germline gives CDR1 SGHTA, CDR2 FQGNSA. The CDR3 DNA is TGTGCCAGCAGCTTAACGGGACTAGCGGGGGATGAGCAGTTCTTC. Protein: CASSLTGLAGDEQFF.

CDR3: CASSLAGGRDRSQGYGYTF. Written as DNA, the CDR3 is TGTGCCAGCAGTTTAGCGGGGGGGCGGGACAGGTCGCAAGGCTATGGCTACACCTTC. V is TRBV12-3 or TRBV12-4 and J is TRBJ1-2; 8 nucleotides align to TRBD1. CDR3 length: 19 amino acids. Unmatched junction bases numbered 16, after V lost 0 bases and J lost 4 bases.

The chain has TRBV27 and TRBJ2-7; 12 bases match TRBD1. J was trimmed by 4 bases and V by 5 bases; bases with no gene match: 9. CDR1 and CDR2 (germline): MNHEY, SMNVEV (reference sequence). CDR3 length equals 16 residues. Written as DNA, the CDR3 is TGTGCCAGCAGTCTCCACCGGGACAGGGGGCAATACGAGCAGTACTTC. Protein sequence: CASSLHRDRGQYEQYF.

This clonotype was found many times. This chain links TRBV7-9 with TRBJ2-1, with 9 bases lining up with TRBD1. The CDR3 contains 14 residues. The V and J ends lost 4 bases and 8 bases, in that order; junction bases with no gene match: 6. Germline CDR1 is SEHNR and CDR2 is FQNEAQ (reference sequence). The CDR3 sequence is CASSSPDRGDEQFF. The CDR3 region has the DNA TGTGCCAGCAGCTCCCCGGACAGGGGCGATGAGCAGTTCTTC.

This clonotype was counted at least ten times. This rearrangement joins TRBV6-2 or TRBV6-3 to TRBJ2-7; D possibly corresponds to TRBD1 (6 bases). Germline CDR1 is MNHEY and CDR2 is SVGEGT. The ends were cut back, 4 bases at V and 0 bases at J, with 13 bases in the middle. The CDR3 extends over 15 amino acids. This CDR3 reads CASSFRQASSYEQYF. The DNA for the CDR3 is TGTGCCAGCAGTTTTCGACAGGCTAGCTCCTACGAGCAGTACTTC.

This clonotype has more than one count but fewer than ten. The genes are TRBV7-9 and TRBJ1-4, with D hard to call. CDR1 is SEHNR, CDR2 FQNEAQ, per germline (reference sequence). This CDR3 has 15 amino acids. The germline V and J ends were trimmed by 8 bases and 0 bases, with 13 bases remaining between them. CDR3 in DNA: TGTGCCAGCCGTTCTGTGACGGCAACTAATGAAAAACTGTTTTTT. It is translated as CASRSVTATNEKLFF.

CDR3: CASSTDRETEAFF. CDR3 coding DNA: TGTGCCAGCAGCACCGACAGGGAGACTGAAGCTTTCTTT. The chain uses TRBV6-2 or TRBV6-3 and TRBJ1-1; 7 bases match TRBD1. The length of the CDR3 is 13 residues. Germline CDR1 reads MNHEY; CDR2 reads SVGEGT. The J segment lost 5 bases and the V segment lost 6 bases, leaving 6 bases of the junction unmatched.

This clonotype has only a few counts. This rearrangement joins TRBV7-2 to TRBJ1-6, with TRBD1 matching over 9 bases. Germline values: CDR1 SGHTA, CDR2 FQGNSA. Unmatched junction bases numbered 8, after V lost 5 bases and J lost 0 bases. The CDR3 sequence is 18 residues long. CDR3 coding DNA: TGTGCCAGCAGCCGGGACAGGGCCTTTAGCTCCTATAATTCACCCCTCCACTTT. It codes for CASSRDRAFSSYNSPLHF.

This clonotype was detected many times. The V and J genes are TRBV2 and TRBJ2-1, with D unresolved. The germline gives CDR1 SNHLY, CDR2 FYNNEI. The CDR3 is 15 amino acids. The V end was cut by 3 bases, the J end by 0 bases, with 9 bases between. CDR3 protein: CASSEDGSSYNEQFF. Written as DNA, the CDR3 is TGTGCCAGCAGTGAGGACGGGTCCTCCTACAATGAGCAGTTCTTC. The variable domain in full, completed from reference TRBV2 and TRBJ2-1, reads EPEVTQTPSHQVTQMGQEVILRCVPISNHLYFYWYRQILGQKVEFLVSFYNNEISEKSEIFDDQFSVERPDGSNFTLKIRSTKLEDSAMYFCASSEDGSSYNEQFFGPGTRLTVL.

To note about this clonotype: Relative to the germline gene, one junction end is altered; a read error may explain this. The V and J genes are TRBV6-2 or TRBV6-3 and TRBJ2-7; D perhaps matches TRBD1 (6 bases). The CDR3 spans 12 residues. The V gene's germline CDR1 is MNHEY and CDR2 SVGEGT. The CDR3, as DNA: TGTGCCAGCAGTTACTCGAACTACCAGGGGTGCTTC. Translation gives CASSYSNYQGCF.

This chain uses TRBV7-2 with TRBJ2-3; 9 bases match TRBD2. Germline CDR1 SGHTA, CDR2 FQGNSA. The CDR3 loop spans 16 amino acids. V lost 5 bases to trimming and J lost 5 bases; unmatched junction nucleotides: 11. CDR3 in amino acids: CASSEEGGGAKDTQYF. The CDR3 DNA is TGTGCCAGCAGCGAAGAGGGCGGGGGGGCCAAAGATACGCAGTATTTT.

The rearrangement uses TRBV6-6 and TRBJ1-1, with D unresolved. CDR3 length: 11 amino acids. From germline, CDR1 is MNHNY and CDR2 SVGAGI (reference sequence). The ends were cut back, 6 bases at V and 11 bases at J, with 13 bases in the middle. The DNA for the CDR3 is TGTGCCAGCAGGGAGGACCGGGAGGCTTTCTTT. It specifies CASREDREAFF.

CDR3 sequence: CASSLDGRSNQPQHF. The DNA for the CDR3 is TGTGCCAGCAGCTTAGACGGGAGAAGCAATCAGCCCCAGCATTTT. The rearrangement uses TRBV7-9 and TRBJ1-5; D remains ambiguous. CDR1 is SEHNR, CDR2 FQNEAQ, per germline (reference sequence). V shed 1 base and J shed 1 base, with 8 bases lying between them. The CDR3 contains 15 residues.

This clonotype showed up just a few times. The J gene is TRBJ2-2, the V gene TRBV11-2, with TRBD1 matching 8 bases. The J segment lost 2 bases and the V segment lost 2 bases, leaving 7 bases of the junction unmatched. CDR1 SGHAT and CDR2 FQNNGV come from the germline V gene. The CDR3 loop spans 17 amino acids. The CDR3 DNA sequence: TGTGCCAGCAGCTTACCTAGACAGGGGATAAACACCGGGGAGCTGTTTTTT. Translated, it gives CASSLPRQGINTGELFF.